This T cell receptor beta chain was sequenced in a study of T cell repertoires in cytomegalovirus infection. Across the whole study: Researchers turned to recently identified HLA-C-restricted CMV epitopes as well as well-studied HLA-B-restricted ones. Indicated by public TCR beta signatures were CMV infection and matching HLA type.

Study-level points and caveats: HLA-C-restricted CMV clonotypes gave the most frequent clonotype in two of eight donors.

TCRdb reprocessed the reads via MiXCR and lists one record per CDR3 protein. This table has some 100,000 distinct CDR3 sequences, 25% to 35% appearing once. The table lists this clonotype with a few counts. Its antigen remains unknown. V was pared by 2 bases and J by 1 base, with 8 bases between. The germline V gene encodes CDR1 MNHEY and CDR2 SMNVEV (reference sequence). The CDR3 spans 14 residues. Sequenced material: CD8+ T cells from cultured PBMCs, taken from culture after CMV antigen stimulation. This receptor was obtained from a human donor in good health (CMV status not recorded). Some clones in this sample may be carry-over from other donors' samples. The chain links TRBV27 to TRBJ1-1; D gene uncertain. CDR3 sequence reads: CASSLEWTNTEAFF. As DNA, the CDR3 is TGTGCCAGCAGTTTAGAGTGGACGAACACTGAAGCTTTCTTT.